The clone carrying this TCR beta chain occurred once. These data belong to a study of blood T cell repertoires in COVID-19. Across the whole study: Spain, Italy and the United States supplied samples that represented acute and convalescent COVID-19. Sample material is recorded as cDNA or gDNA derived from T cells, B-cell-depleted T cells, or PBMCs.

Study processing details: Reference gene primer amplification gave nucleated cell count estimates. Repertoires were generated with immunoSEQ multiplex PCR, while TCRdb's copy carries only in-frame clones and drops some. V and J calls plus clone size are reproduced from that table; the DNA served to infer D and trimming. The sample includes around 120,000 clones, 85% to 90% of them seen just once. CDR1 is MDHEN, CDR2 SYDVKM, per germline. This CDR3 has 14 residues. With 7 bases clipped from V and 5 bases from J, the junction kept 8 bases outside the gene matches. Sequences were obtained from peripheral blood. This TCR derives from a woman aged 70-85 years with acute or convalescent COVID-19. This sequence joins TRBV28 and TRBJ2-5; 9 bases fit TRBD1. The CDR3 DNA follows: TGTGCCAGCATCGGACAGGGGTGGCATGAGACCCAGTACTTC. It specifies CASIGQGWHETQYF.